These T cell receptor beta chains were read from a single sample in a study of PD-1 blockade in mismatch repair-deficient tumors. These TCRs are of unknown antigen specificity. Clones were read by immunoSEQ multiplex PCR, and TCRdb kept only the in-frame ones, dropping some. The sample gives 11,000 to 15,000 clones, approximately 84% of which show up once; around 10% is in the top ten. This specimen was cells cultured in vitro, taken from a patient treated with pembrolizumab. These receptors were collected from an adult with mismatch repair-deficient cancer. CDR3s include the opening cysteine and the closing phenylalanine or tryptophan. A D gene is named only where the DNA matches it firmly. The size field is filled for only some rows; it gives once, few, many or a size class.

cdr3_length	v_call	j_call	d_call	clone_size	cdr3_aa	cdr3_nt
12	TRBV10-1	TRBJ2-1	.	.	CASSEIPRWEFF	TGCGCCAGCAGTGAGATACCACGGTGGGAGTTCTTC
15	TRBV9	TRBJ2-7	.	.	CASSEGGEYTHEQYF	TGTGCCAGCAGTGAAGGGGGGGAGTACACCCACGAGCAGTACTTC
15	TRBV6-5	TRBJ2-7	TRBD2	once	CASSYSGGQEGEQYF	TGTGCCAGCAGTTACTCGGGAGGGCAGGAGGGCGAGCAGTACTTC
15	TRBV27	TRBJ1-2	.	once	CASGPGHSRNYGYTF	TGTGCCAGCGGCCCGGGACACTCGAGGAACTATGGCTACACCTTC
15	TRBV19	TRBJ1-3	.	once	CASSTLVSSGNTIYF	TGTGCCAGTAGTACCCTCGTGAGCTCTGGAAACACCATATATTTT
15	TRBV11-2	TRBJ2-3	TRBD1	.	CASSYRQGDTDTQYF	TGTGCCAGCAGCTACAGACAGGGGGATACAGATACGCAGTATTTT
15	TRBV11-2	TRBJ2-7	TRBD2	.	CASSHLAGVVGEQYF	TGTGCCAGCAGCCACTTAGCGGGAGTGGTCGGCGAGCAGTACTTC
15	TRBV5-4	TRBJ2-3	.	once	CASSLDWDLTDTQYF	TGTGCCAGCAGCTTAGATTGGGACCTCACAGATACGCAGTATTTT
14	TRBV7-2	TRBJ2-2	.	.	CASSEYYSTGELFF	TGTGCCAGCAGCGAATACTATTCCACCGGGGAGCTGTTTTTT
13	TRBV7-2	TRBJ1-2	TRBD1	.	CASSFTGVDGYTF	TGTGCCAGCAGCTTTACAGGGGTAGACGGCTACACCTTC
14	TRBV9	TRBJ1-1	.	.	CASSVGQSNTEAFF	TGTGCCAGCAGCGTAGGACAATCGAACACTGAAGCTTTCTTT
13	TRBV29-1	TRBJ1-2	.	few	CSVVSGVSYGYTF	TGCAGCGTTGTGAGCGGGGTGAGCTATGGCTACACCTTC
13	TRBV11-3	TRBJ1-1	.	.	CASSLHRNTEAFF	TGTGCCAGCAGCCTCCATAGGAACACTGAAGCTTTCTTT
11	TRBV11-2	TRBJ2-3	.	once	CASSVTDTQYF	TGTGCCAGCAGCGTCACAGATACGCAGTATTTT
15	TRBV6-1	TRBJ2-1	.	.	CASSEVSSSYNEQFF	TGTGCCAGCAGTGAAGTCTCTTCGTCCTACAATGAGCAGTTCTTC
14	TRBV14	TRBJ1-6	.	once	CASSRIGFNSPLHF	TGTGCCAGCAGCCGGATAGGGTTTAATTCACCCCTCCACTTT
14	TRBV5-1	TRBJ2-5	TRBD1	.	CASSLQTGTETQYF	TGCGCCAGCAGCTTGCAGACAGGGACAGAGACCCAGTACTTC
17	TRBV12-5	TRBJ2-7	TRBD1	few	CASGLGGTGVSLDEQYF	TGTGCTAGTGGTTTGGGCGGGACAGGGGTTAGTTTGGACGAGCAGTACTTC
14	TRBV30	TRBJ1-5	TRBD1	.	CAWRETGLYQPQHF	TGTGCCTGGAGAGAGACAGGGCTCTATCAGCCCCAGCATTTT
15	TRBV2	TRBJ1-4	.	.	CASSRDLTTNEKLFF	TGTGCCAGCAGCAGGGACCTTACAACTAATGAAAAACTGTTTTTT
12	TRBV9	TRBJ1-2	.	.	CASTQANYGYTF	TGTGCCAGCACACAGGCTAACTATGGCTACACCTTC
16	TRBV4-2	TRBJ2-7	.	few	CASSSRAGRGSYEQYF	TGTGCCAGCAGCTCTCGGGCCGGGAGAGGCTCCTACGAGCAGTACTTC
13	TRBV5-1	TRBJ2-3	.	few	CASSLHGSDTQYF	TGCGCCAGCAGCTTGCACGGTTCGGATACGCAGTATTTT
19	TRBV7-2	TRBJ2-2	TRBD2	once	CASSLTGTSGPANTGELFF	TGTGCCAGCAGTCTCACCGGGACTAGCGGACCCGCGAACACCGGGGAGCTGTTTTTT
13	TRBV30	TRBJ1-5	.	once	CAWSLDSNQPQHF	TGTGCCTGGAGTCTTGATAGCAATCAGCCCCAGCATTTT
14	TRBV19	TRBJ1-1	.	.	CASSTERMGTEAFF	TGTGCCAGTAGTACCGAGAGAATGGGGACTGAAGCTTTCTTT
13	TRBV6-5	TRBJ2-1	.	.	CASRRAGRNEQFF	TGTGCCAGCAGGAGGGCTGGACGAAATGAGCAGTTCTTC
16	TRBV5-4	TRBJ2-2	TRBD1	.	CASSLGQIFGTGELFF	TGTGCCAGCAGCCTGGGACAGATCTTCGGTACCGGGGAGCTGTTTTTT
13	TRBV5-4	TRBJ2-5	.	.	CASSIRSSETQYF	TGTGCCAGCAGTATCAGAAGTTCCGAGACCCAGTACTTC
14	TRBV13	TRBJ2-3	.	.	CASSLGLSTDTQYF	TGTGCCAGCAGCTTAGGCCTGAGCACAGATACGCAGTATTTT
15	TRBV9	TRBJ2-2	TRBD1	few	CASSVETGGTGELFF	TGTGCCAGCAGCGTAGAAACAGGGGGCACCGGGGAGCTGTTTTTT
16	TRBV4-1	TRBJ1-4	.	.	CASSQEGDRTNEKLFF	TGCGCCAGCAGCCAAGAGGGAGACAGAACTAATGAAAAACTGTTTTTT
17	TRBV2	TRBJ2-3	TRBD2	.	CASSDGTSVPPRATQYF	TGTGCCAGCAGTGATGGGACTAGCGTCCCTCCCCGAGCTACGCAGTATTTT
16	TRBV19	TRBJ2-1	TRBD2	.	CASSTTTSGRNYEQFF	TGTGCCAGTAGTACAACGACTAGCGGGAGGAATTATGAGCAGTTCTTC
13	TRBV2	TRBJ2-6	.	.	CAKNPSGANVLTF	TGTGCCAAGAACCCGTCTGGGGCCAACGTCCTGACTTTC
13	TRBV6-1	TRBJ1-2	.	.	CASSERQLGGYTF	TGTGCCAGCAGTGAAAGACAGTTAGGGGGCTACACCTTC
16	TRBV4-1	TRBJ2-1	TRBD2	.	CASRTSGRAVGREQFF	TGCGCCAGCAGAACTAGCGGGAGGGCAGTGGGTCGGGAGCAGTTCTTC
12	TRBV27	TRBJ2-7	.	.	CASKGLLDEQYF	TGTGCCAGCAAGGGGCTACTAGATGAGCAGTACTTC
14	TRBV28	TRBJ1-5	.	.	CASSPPGASMAQHF	TGTGCCAGCTCCCCCCCGGGGGCGTCGATGGCCCAGCATTTT
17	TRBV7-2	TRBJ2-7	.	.	CASSLVGWTTSSYEQYF	TGTGCCAGCAGCTTAGTAGGATGGACAACATCCTCCTACGAGCAGTACTTC
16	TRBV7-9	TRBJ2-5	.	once	CASSFSPGAGDETQYF	TGTGCCAGCAGCTTCAGCCCAGGGGCGGGAGATGAGACCCAGTACTTC
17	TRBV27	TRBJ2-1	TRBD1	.	CASVSVEGASSYNEQFF	TGTGCCAGCGTTTCGGTCGAGGGGGCCAGCTCCTACAATGAGCAGTTCTTC
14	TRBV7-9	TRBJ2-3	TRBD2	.	CASSWTSGLDTQYF	TGTGCCAGCAGCTGGACTAGCGGTTTGGATACGCAGTATTTT
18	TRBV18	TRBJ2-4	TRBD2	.	CASSPPGAAGGGKNIQYF	TGTGCCAGCTCACCTCCCGGGGCAGCGGGAGGAGGGAAAAACATTCAGTACTTC
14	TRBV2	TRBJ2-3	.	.	CASNRASSADTQYF	TGTGCCAGCAACAGGGCTAGCAGCGCAGATACGCAGTATTTT
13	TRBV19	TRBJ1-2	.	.	CASSTRGLSGYTF	TGTGCCAGTAGCACCAGGGGTTTGAGTGGCTACACCTTC
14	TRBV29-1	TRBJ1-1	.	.	CSVEVQATNTEAFF	TGCAGCGTTGAAGTTCAGGCTACGAACACTGAAGCTTTCTTT
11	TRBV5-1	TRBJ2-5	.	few	CASSTGETQYF	TGCGCCAGCAGCACCGGGGAGACCCAGTACTTC
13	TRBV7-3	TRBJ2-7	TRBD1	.	CASSLSGGYEQYF	TGTGCCAGCAGCTTATCAGGGGGCTACGAGCAGTACTTC